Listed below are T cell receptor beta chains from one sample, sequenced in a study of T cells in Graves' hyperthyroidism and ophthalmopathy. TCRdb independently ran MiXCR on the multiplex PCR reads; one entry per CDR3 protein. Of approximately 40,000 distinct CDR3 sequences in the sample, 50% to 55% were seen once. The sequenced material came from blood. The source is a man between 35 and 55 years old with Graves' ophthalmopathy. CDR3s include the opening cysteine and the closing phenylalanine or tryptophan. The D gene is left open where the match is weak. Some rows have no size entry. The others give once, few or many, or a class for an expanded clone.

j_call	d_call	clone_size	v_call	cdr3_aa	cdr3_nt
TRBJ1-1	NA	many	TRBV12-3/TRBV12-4	CASSSRGLTEAFF	TGTGCCAGCAGCTCCAGGGGACTCACTGAAGCTTTCTTT
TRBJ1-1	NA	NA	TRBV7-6	CASSLLRENTEAFF	TGTGCCAGCAGCTTATTAAGGGAGAACACTGAAGCTTTCTTT
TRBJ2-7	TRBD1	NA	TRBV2	CASRPGQGWQYF	TGTGCCAGCAGGCCGGGACAGGGCTGGCAGTACTTC
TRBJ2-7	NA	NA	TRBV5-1	CASSLAQSVVGDYEQYF	TGCGCCAGCAGCCTGGCCCAGTCGGTTGTGGGGGACTACGAGCAGTACTTC
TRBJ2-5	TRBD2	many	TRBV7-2	CASSLTSGGAGETQYF	TGTGCCAGCAGCTTAACTAGCGGGGGGGCCGGGGAGACCCAGTACTTC
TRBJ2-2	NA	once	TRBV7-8	CASSRSGELFF	TGTGCCAGCAGCAGATCCGGGGAGCTGTTTTTT
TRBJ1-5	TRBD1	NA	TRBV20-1	CSARQGTYSNQPQHF	TGCAGTGCCCGACAGGGGACGTATAGCAATCAGCCCCAGCATTTT
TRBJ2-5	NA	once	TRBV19	CASSIRDQPQYF	TGTGCCAGTAGTATCAGGGATCAGCCCCAGTACTTC
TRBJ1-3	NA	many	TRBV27	CASSPRDVSSGNTIYF	TGTGCCAGCAGTCCAAGGGACGTAAGCTCTGGAAACACCATATATTTT
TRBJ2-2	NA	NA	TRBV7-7	CASSFGGAGELFF	TGTGCTAGCAGCTTTGGTGGGGCCGGGGAGCTGTTTTTT
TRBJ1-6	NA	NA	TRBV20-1	CSAVPTGGLTYNSPLHF	TGCAGTGCGGTTCCAACGGGGGGCCTTACCTACAATTCACCCCTCCACTTT
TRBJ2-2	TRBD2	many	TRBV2	CASGRTSGAPGELFF	TGTGCCAGCGGGAGAACTAGCGGTGCGCCCGGGGAGCTGTTTTTT
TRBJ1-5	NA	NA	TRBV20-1	CSASQGRHQLQHF	TGCAGTGCTAGTCAGGGACGGCATCAGCTTCAGCATTTT
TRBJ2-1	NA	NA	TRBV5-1	CASSLWTTDTQFF	TGCGCCAGCAGCTTGTGGACCACAGATACGCAGTTCTTC
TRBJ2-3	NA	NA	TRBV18	CASSTGAPDTQYF	TGTGCCAGCTCAACGGGGGCTCCTGATACGCAGTATTTT
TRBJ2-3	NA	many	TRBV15	CATSRKSPITQYF	TGTGCCACCAGCAGAAAGAGTCCGATAACGCAGTATTTT
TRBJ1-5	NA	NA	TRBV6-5	CASSYGFGQPQHF	TGTGCCAGCAGTTACGGTTTTGGTCAGCCCCAGCATTTT
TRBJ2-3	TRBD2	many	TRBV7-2	CASSLSGGRTDTQYF	TGTGCCAGCAGCCTTAGCGGGGGCCGCACAGATACGCAGTATTTT
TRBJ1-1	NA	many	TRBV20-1	CSVRHLAGASNTEAFF	TGCAGTGTTAGACATCTCGCGGGGGCCTCGAACACTGAAGCTTTCTTT
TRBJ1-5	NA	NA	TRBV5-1	CASSFKGYSSQPQHF	TGCGCCAGCAGTTTTAAGGGATATAGCAGTCAGCCCCAGCATTTT
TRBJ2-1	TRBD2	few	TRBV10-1	CASRLAGGVYEQLF	TGCGCCAGCAGACTGGCGGGAGGGGTTTATGAGCAGCTCTTC
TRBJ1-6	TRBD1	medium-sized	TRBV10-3	CAISEYGGQATNSPLHF	TGTGCCATCAGTGAATATGGGGGACAGGCCACTAATTCACCCCTCCACTTT
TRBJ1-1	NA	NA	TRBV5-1	CASSQLAATEAFF	TGCGCCAGCAGTCAACTAGCGGCCACTGAAGCTTTCTTT
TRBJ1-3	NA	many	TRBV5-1	CAGNPHRERGSGNTIYF	TGCGCCGGCAACCCACACAGGGAACGGGGTTCTGGAAACACCATATATTTT
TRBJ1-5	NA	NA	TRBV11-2	CASSYNAGYSNQPQHF	TGTGCCAGCAGCTATAACGCGGGGTATAGCAATCAGCCCCAGCATTTT
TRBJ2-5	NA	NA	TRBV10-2	CASSDGVAAGETQYF	TGCGCCAGCAGTGACGGGGTAGCGGCGGGAGAGACCCAGTACTTC
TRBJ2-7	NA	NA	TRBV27	CASSLGGAGHQQYF	TGTGCCAGCAGTTTAGGGGGCGCGGGCCACCAGCAGTACTTC
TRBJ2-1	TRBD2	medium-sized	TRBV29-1	CSVERAGDRDGEQFF	TGCAGCGTTGAACGAGCGGGAGATAGGGATGGTGAGCAGTTCTTC
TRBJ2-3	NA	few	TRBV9	CASSVGVSKTDTQYF	TGTGCCAGCAGCGTAGGGGTCAGCAAAACAGATACGCAGTATTTT
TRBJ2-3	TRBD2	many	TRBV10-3	CAISGARLAGQSTPDTQYF	TGTGCCATCAGTGGGGCGAGGTTAGCGGGGCAATCCACGCCCGATACGCAGTATTTT
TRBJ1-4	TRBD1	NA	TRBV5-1	CASSSDRGPYNEKLFF	TGCGCCAGCAGCTCCGACAGGGGTCCCTACAATGAAAAACTGTTTTTT
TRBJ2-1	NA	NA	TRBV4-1	CASSRSYNEQFF	TGCGCCAGCAGCCGCTCCTACAATGAGCAGTTCTTC
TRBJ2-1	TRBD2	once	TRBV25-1	CASSEFGLAEHNEQFF	TGTGCCAGCAGTGAATTTGGACTAGCGGAACACAATGAGCAGTTCTTC
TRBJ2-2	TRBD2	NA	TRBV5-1	CVQPVPSCWRKGRGTRGELFF	TGCGTGCAGCCTGTTCCAAGCTGCTGGCGCAAAGGTCGTGGGACTAGGGGGGAGCTGTTTTTT
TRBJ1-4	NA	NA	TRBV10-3	CAISESTVGELFF	TGTGCCATCAGTGAGTCCACAGTGGGCGAACTGTTTTTT
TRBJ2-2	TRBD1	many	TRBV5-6	CASSPGQGATGELFF	TGTGCCAGCTCCCCGGGACAGGGGGCAACCGGGGAGCTGTTTTTT
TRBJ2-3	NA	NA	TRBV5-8	CASSLLAAGEEMQYF	TGTGCCAGCAGCTTATTAGCGGCAGGGGAGGAGATGCAGTATTTT
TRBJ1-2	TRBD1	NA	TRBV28	CASSEPQGDSSGYTF	TGTGCCAGCAGTGAACCACAGGGGGACAGCTCCGGCTACACCTTC
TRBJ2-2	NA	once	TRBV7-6	CASIPRSGSRNTGELFF	TGTGCCAGCATCCCCCGTTCGGGATCGAGGAACACCGGGGAGCTGTTTTTT
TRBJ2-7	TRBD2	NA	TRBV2	CASSVTSGSTYEQYF	TGTGCCAGCAGTGTCACTAGCGGGAGTACCTACGAGCAGTACTTC
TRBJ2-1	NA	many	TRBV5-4	CASSQAGGTTYNEQFF	TGTGCCAGCAGCCAGGCTGGTGGGACAACCTACAATGAGCAGTTCTTC
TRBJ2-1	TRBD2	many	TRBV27	CASSLRTSNEQFF	TGTGCCAGCAGTTTAAGGACTAGCAATGAGCAGTTCTTC
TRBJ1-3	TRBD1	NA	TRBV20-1	CSARSGTGSASGNTIYF	TGCAGTGCTAGAAGCGGGACAGGGTCAGCCTCTGGAAACACCATATATTTT
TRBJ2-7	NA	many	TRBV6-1	CASSPPQSYEQYF	TGTGCCAGCAGTCCCCCTCAATCCTACGAGCAGTACTTC
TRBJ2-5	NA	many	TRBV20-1	CSARYRETQYF	TGCAGTGCTAGATATAGGGAGACCCAGTACTTC